This entry is about one T cell receptor (beta chain). The sample belongs to a study of blood T cell repertoires in COVID-19. Turning to the study itself: Acute-phase and convalescent COVID-19 samples originated in the United States, Italy and Spain. From T cells, B-cell-depleted T cells, or PBMCs came the material, which was cDNA or gDNA.

Original processing notes: Estimated nucleated cell counts came from reference gene primer amplification. Data came from immunoSEQ multiplex PCR; TCRdb stores just in-frame clones and leaves some out. V, J and clone size are those of that table, while D and trimming were read from the DNA. The sample lists over 85,000 clones, approximately 85% seen once, with 9.5% to 15% in the top ten. V lost 4 bases to trimming and J lost 2 bases; unmatched junction nucleotides: 5. The CDR3 consists of 15 residues. Germline V gene lookup returns CDR1 MNHEY and CDR2 SMNVEV (reference sequence). This chain uses TRBV27 with TRBJ2-3, with 8 nucleotides matching TRBD2. The TCR was taken from a human donor in a cohort sampled during active COVID-19. Sequenced sample: peripheral blood. The CDR3 region is CASSSLAEFTDTQYF. The CDR3 coding sequence is TGTGCCAGCAGTTCACTAGCGGAATTCACAGATACGCAGTATTTT.